This TCR beta chain was identified in a study of glioma-infiltrating T cells after dendritic cell vaccination. Study in general: Patients had newly diagnosed or recurrent glioblastoma and received dendritic cell vaccines.

CDR3 length equals 14 residues. Looked up from germline, CDR1 is SQVTM and CDR2 is ANQGSEA. V was clipped by 6 bases and J by 7 bases; unmatched bases: 11. Time point described: after dendritic cell vaccination, including at tumor progression/relapse. Primers: 60 V beta forward and 13 J beta reverse. Repertoires were generated with immunoSEQ multiplex PCR, while TCRdb's copy carries only in-frame clones and drops some. The table has around 78,000 clones, roughly 84% seen once. This chain joins TRBV29-1 and TRBJ2-1; 8 positions agree with TRBD1. The source material was blood, sampled after dendritic cell vaccination. The receptor was isolated from a human donor with glioblastoma. The CDR3 bases are TGCAGCGTCCTGGGACAGGCCCACGGGAATGAGCAGTTCTTC. This encodes CSVLGQAHGNEQFF.